This T cell receptor beta chain was sequenced during a study of CD8 T cells in ankylosing spondylitis. A note on this clonotype: The target antigen is unknown.

The germline V gene encodes CDR1 SGHNT and CDR2 YENEEA. J was trimmed by 3 bases and V by 10 bases; bases with no gene match: 10. The CDR3 length is 14 residues. TCRdb processed the 5' RACE reads anew with MiXCR; each CDR3 protein has one entry. The table has 250,000 to 350,000 distinct CDR3 sequences, about 19% seen once. Study observations and caveats: Some of these motif variants have turned up before, in reports on reactive arthritis synovial fluid and blood. The study identified a TCR beta motif of roughly eight highly homologous variants that appeared characteristic of ankylosing spondylitis blood. Significant enrichment of disease-linked clones was reportedly seen in matched ankylosing spondylitis synovial fluid.

This chain joins TRBV11-3 and TRBJ1-1; TRBD1 matches 8 bases. The source material was blood, either unsorted or a sorted T cell fraction (not recorded which). This clonotype was sampled from a male donor with ankylosing spondylitis or in good health (not recorded which). DNA for the CDR3: TGTGCCAAGCTCAGGGGGCATAGGGACACTGAAGCTTTCTTT. Its translation is CAKLRGHRDTEAFF.